The 30 T cell receptor beta chains given below trace back to one sample, sequenced in a study of control samples from healthy donors and cancer patients. Method: immunoSEQ multiplex PCR; TCRdb's copy keeps in-frame clones and lacks some. The data show 80,000 or so clones, with about 95% seen just once and about 6.2% held by the top ten. Sequencing was carried out using blood. All receptors derive from a woman in her forties in good health.

This clone was seen a few times. The CDR3 nucleotides are TGTGCCAGTACTGCCGCCCGGGACAGCGCTCTCACCGGGGAGCTGTTTTTT. Protein sequence: CASTAARDSALTGELFF. The V call is TRBV19, the J call TRBJ2-2, with 7 bases fitting TRBD1. Looked up from germline, CDR1 is LNHDA and CDR2 is SQIVND (reference sequence). The CDR3 totals 17 residues. V lost 7 bases and J lost 4; bases outside the gene matches: 15. Full variable domain (missing parts from reference TRBV19 and TRBJ2-2): DGGITQSPKYLFRKEGQNVTLSCEQNLNHDAMYWYRQDPGQGLRLIYYSQIVNDFQKGDIAEGYSVSREKKESFPLTVTSAQKNPTAFYLCASTAARDSALTGELFFGEGSRLTVL.

V usage is TRBV5-4 and J usage is TRBJ2-1; D uncertain. Trimming removed 2 bases at V and 7 bases at J, with 10 bases between. Germline V gene data show CDR1 as SGHNT and CDR2 as YYREEE (reference sequence). The CDR3 has 13 residues. CDR3 loop: CASSLKSTNEQFF. The CDR3 bases are TGTGCCAGCAGCTTAAAAAGCACAAATGAGCAGTTCTTC. The full variable domain, completed using reference TRBV5-4 and TRBJ2-1, is ETGVTQSPTHLIKTRGQQVTLRCSSQSGHNTVSWYQQALGQGPQFIFQYYREEENGRGNFPPRFSGLQFPNYSSELNVNALELDDSALYLCASSLKSTNEQFFGPGTRLTVL.

V usage is TRBV14 and J usage is TRBJ2-3; 8 bases are a match to TRBD2. Germline V lookup: CDR1 SGHDN, CDR2 FVKESK. Unmatched junction bases numbered 9, after V lost 1 base and J lost 6 bases. CDR3 length: 16 amino acids. As DNA, the CDR3 is TGTGCCAGCAGCCAAGGGAGAGCGGGGGCCCAGGATACGCAGTATTTT. Translated: CASSQGRAGAQDTQYF.

The V and J genes are TRBV2 and TRBJ2-1; 7 bases align to TRBD2. The CDR3 is 14 amino acids. V gave up 11 bases and J gave up 0 bases; unmatched junction bases: 7. CDR1 SNHLY and CDR2 FYNNEI come from the germline V gene. CDR3 in DNA: TGTGCCGGATGGGAGGGGAGCTCCTACAATGAGCAGTTCTTC. Translated, it gives CAGWEGSSYNEQFF.

This chain connects TRBV5-1 to TRBJ2-2, with D hard to call. The CDR3 has 14 amino acids. V dropped 0 bases and J dropped 10 bases, with 13 bases sitting between them. The germline V gene has CDR1 SGHRS and CDR2 YFSETQ. CDR3 sequence (DNA): TGCGCCAGCAGCTTGGAAAGTGAGGTAGCGGAGCTGTTTTTT. This translates into CASSLESEVAELFF.

The rearrangement uses TRBV12-3 or TRBV12-4 and TRBJ1-2; D possibly corresponds to TRBD1 (6 bases). This CDR3 comprises 12 residues. Trimming pared 6 bases from V and 7 bases from J, leaving 12 bases between. The CDR3: CASSTGISGYTF. The CDR3 DNA is TGTGCCAGCAGCACAGGGATAAGTGGCTACACCTTC.

CDR3 protein: CASGGQPSGYEQYF. In nucleotides, the CDR3 is TGTGCCAGCGGCGGACAGCCAAGTGGCTACGAGCAGTACTTC. The gene calls are TRBV21-1 and TRBJ2-7; TRBD1, the D gene given by the table, was not confirmed from the DNA. TRBV21-1 is designated a pseudogene. The CDR3 has 14 amino acids.

The V call is TRBV19, the J call TRBJ2-1; TRBD2 matches at 7 bases. Germline CDR1 LNHDA, CDR2 SQIVND (reference sequence). The CDR3 is 14 residues long. The ends lost 7 bases at V and 2 bases at J; junction bases unmatched: 5. In DNA, the CDR3 is TGTGCCAGTACCGCCGCGGGAGCCTACAATGAGCAGTTCTTC. It yields the protein CASTAAGAYNEQFF. Supplemented by reference TRBV19 and TRBJ2-1, the full variable domain reads DGGITQSPKYLFRKEGQNVTLSCEQNLNHDAMYWYRQDPGQGLRLIYYSQIVNDFQKGDIAEGYSVSREKKESFPLTVTSAQKNPTAFYLCASTAAGAYNEQFFGPGTRLTVL.

The CDR3 DNA follows: TGTGCCAGCAGCTTGGGCTGGGACAGCCCTAACTATGGCTACACCTTC. It is translated as CASSLGWDSPNYGYTF. The J gene is TRBJ1-2, the V gene TRBV5-6; 7 bases are shared with TRBD1. The CDR3 sequence is 16 residues long. Germline lookup yields CDR1 SGHDT and CDR2 YYEEEE. V dropped 0 bases and J dropped 0; count of bases not matched to a gene: 5.

V is TRBV10-3 and J is TRBJ1-1, with 7 bases lining up with TRBD1. The V and J ends lost 6 bases and 1 base, in that order; junction bases with no gene match: 2. Looked up from germline, CDR1 is ENHRY and CDR2 is SYGVKD. CDR3 length equals 13 residues. In nucleotides, the CDR3 is TGTGCCATCAGGGGACAGCCGAACACTGAAGCTTTCTTT. This sequence encodes CAIRGQPNTEAFF.

This clone showed up just once. This sequence joins TRBV6-1 and TRBJ1-4, with D possibly TRBD1 on 5 matching bases. Trimming removed 3 bases at V and 5 bases at J, with 10 bases between. The CDR3 extends over 14 amino acids. The germline CDR1 and CDR2 sequences are MNHNS and SASEGT. The CDR3 reads CASSEPRGNEKLFF. As DNA, the CDR3 is TGTGCCAGCAGTGAGCCGAGGGGCAATGAAAAACTGTTTTTT.

V gene TRBV2 combines with J gene TRBJ1-2; D is perhaps TRBD1 (5 bases). CDR3 length equals 16 residues. Trimming pared 3 bases from V and 0 bases from J, leaving 14 bases between. From germline, CDR1 is SNHLY and CDR2 FYNNEI. CDR3 loop: CASSESWGTPNYGYTF. As DNA, the CDR3 is TGTGCCAGCAGTGAGTCTTGGGGGACTCCTAACTATGGCTACACCTTC.

The gene calls are TRBV9 and TRBJ2-2; the match to TRBD2 covers 8 bases. This CDR3 is built from 16 residues. In germline, CDR1 is SGDLS, CDR2 YYNGEE. V lost 0 bases, J lost 5 bases, and 6 bases stayed unmatched. The CDR3 sequence: CASSVVGLEGTGELFF. The CDR3 coding sequence is TGTGCCAGCAGCGTAGTGGGACTAGAGGGAACCGGGGAGCTGTTTTTT.

This chain links TRBV5-4 with TRBJ2-2; D is unclear. This CDR3 region has 16 residues. V lost 2 bases and J 0 bases, leaving 11 bases between the germline ends. Germline CDR1 SGHNT, CDR2 YYREEE (reference sequence). Here the CDR3 reads CASSLQPQTNTGELFF. CDR3 bases: TGTGCCAGCAGCTTACAACCACAGACGAACACCGGGGAGCTGTTTTTT.

The V gene is TRBV25-1, the J gene TRBJ2-1; 8 positions agree with TRBD2. CDR1 and CDR2 from the germline V gene are MGHDK and SYGVNS. Germline trimming cut 4 bases from V and 8 bases from J; bases unmatched to any gene: 4. This CDR3 has 13 amino acids. CDR3 in amino acids: CASSATSVYEQFF. The CDR3 nucleotides read TGTGCCAGCAGTGCGACTAGCGTCTATGAGCAGTTCTTC. The whole variable domain, remainder taken from reference TRBV25-1 and TRBJ2-1, is EADIYQTPRYLVIGTGKKITLECSQTMGHDKMYWYQQDPGMELHLIHYSYGVNSTEKGDLSSESTVSRIRTEHFPLTLESARPSHTSQYLCASSATSVYEQFFGPGTRLTVL.

The V gene is TRBV30, the J gene TRBJ1-3; D gene ambiguous. V was trimmed by 7 bases and J by 0 bases, leaving 19 bases between them. CDR1 is GTSNPN, CDR2 SVGIG, per germline (reference sequence). The CDR3 sequence is 16 residues long. The CDR3 spells CAFLPLDGHSGNTIYF. CDR3 coding DNA: TGTGCCTTCCTCCCCCTAGACGGTCACTCTGGAAACACCATATATTTT.

This chain joins TRBV9 and TRBJ2-1; weak D call: TRBD2 (6 bases). Germline V CDR1 and CDR2: SGDLS, YYNGEE. Trimming took 2 bases from V and 6 from J, leaving 9 bases between them. There are 13 residues in the CDR3. The CDR3 DNA follows: TGTGCCAGCAGCGTTTGGGACTTCAATGAGCAGTTCTTC. Amino acid sequence: CASSVWDFNEQFF.

The rearrangement links TRBV24-1 to TRBJ2-2, with no clear D. V lost 10 bases, J lost 0 bases, and 2 bases lay in between. CDR3 length: 11 amino acids. The germline gives CDR1 KGHDR, CDR2 SFDVKD. The CDR3 protein is CATSNTGELFF. For the CDR3, the DNA is TGTGCCACTTCGAACACCGGGGAGCTGTTTTTT.

This clone was seen once. The CDR3 nucleotides are TGTGCCAGCAGCTTAATGCCGGACCCAGTCACTGAAGCTTTCTTT. Protein sequence: CASSLMPDPVTEAFF. The rearrangement joins TRBV7-3 to TRBJ1-1; no clear D gene. The germline V gene has CDR1 SGHTA and CDR2 FQGTGA. The V and J ends lost 1 base and 4 bases respectively, with 13 bases between them. The CDR3 has 15 amino acids.

This clone has just one count. The rearrangement links TRBV6-5 to TRBJ1-2; D gene ambiguous. The length of the CDR3 is 14 residues. Germline CDR1 MNHEY, CDR2 SVGAGI. V lost 0 bases and J 3 bases, leaving 8 bases between the germline ends. In DNA form, the CDR3 reads TGTGCCAGCAGTTACTCGGTGACGGACTATGGCTACACCTTC. This gives the protein CASSYSVTDYGYTF.

The chain has TRBV4-2 and TRBJ2-2; D perhaps matches TRBD1 (5 bases). This CDR3 region has 14 residues. Trimming removed 4 bases from V and 11 bases from J, with 17 bases in between. CDR1 LGHNA and CDR2 YNFKEQ come from the germline V gene. CDR3 DNA: TGTGCCAGCAGCCCATCGAACCGGCAGGGAGAGCTGTTTTTT. This gives the protein CASSPSNRQGELFF.

The CDR3 DNA reads as TGTGCCAGCTCACCAGACTGGTCGGAGGGAAACACCATATATTTT. It translates to CASSPDWSEGNTIYF. The chain joins TRBV18 to TRBJ1-3; D is unclear. V was cut by 2 bases and J by 4 bases, with 12 bases left in between. The CDR3 is 15 amino acids. In germline, CDR1 is KGHSH, CDR2 LQKENI. The variable domain in full, completed from reference TRBV18 and TRBJ1-3, reads NAGVMQNPRHLVRRRGQEARLRCSPMKGHSHVYWYRQLPEEGLKFMVYLQKENIIDESGMPKERFSAEFPKEGPSILRIQQVVRGDSAAYFCASSPDWSEGNTIYFGEGSWLTVV.

J is TRBJ2-7 and V is TRBV7-9; D might be TRBD1 (6 bases). Trimming took off 6 bases at V and 4 bases at J, with 13 bases between the two ends. The CDR3 consists of 13 residues. Germline CDR1 SEHNR, CDR2 FQNEAQ (reference sequence). The CDR3, as DNA: TGTGCCAGCAGGTCCAGGGGTGGGTACGAGCAGTACTTC. Translation: CASRSRGGYEQYF.

The chain uses TRBV2 and TRBJ2-1; TRBD1 or TRBD2 may be the D gene (5 bases each). The CDR3 consists of 15 residues. Between the trimmed V and J ends, which lost 4 bases and 2 bases, there was a span of 12 bases. The germline V gene has CDR1 SNHLY and CDR2 FYNNEI. CDR3 bases: TGTGCCAGCAGTGCCGGGACGGAACCCTACAATGAGCAGTTCTTC. Translation gives CASSAGTEPYNEQFF.

This clone was found once. The rearrangement uses TRBV7-2 and TRBJ1-2, with D hard to call. V lost 5 bases and J lost 4, with 11 bases in between. Per germline, CDR1 SGHTA and CDR2 FQGNSA. CDR3 length: 13 residues. The CDR3 sequence: CASSPGPSYGYTF. CDR3 in DNA: TGTGCCAGCAGCCCTGGACCGTCCTATGGCTACACCTTC.

The chain joins TRBV7-3 to TRBJ2-2; tentatively, D is TRBD2 (5 bases). Trimming removed 7 bases at V and 5 bases at J, with 11 bases between. The CDR3 sequence is 13 residues long. The germline V gene encodes CDR1 SGHTA and CDR2 FQGTGA. As DNA, the CDR3 is TGTGCCAGCACACCAGGAGGTACCGGGGAGCTGTTTTTT. Its translation: CASTPGGTGELFF.

This chain links TRBV9 with TRBJ2-2; 8 bases match TRBD1. In germline, CDR1 is SGDLS, CDR2 YYNGEE. Germline trimming cut 3 bases from V and 6 bases from J; bases unmatched to any gene: 4. This CDR3 has 14 residues. This CDR3 reads CASSADRGPGELFF. The CDR3 DNA sequence: TGTGCCAGCAGCGCCGACAGGGGTCCCGGGGAGCTGTTTTTT.

This CDR3 reads CASSLKRTGAGGAGNTIYF. In DNA, the CDR3 is TGTGCCAGCAGCTTAAAACGCACAGGAGCCGGGGGAGCTGGAAACACCATATATTTT. The rearrangement uses TRBV7-8 and TRBJ1-3, with a tentative D call TRBD1 (5 bases). Germline assignment: CDR1 SGHVS and CDR2 FQNEAQ. Trimming took off 2 bases at V and 2 bases at J, with 22 bases between the two ends. This CDR3 comprises 19 residues.

The chain carries TRBV5-6 and TRBJ1-2; possible D gene TRBD1, 6 bases. CDR3 size: 14 residues. V was pared by 0 bases and J by 4 bases, with 10 bases between. Germline V gives CDR1 SGHDT, CDR2 YYEEEE. Written as DNA, the CDR3 is TGTGCCAGCAGCTTGGGACAGGAATTCTATGGCTACACCTTC. Amino acid sequence: CASSLGQEFYGYTF.

The chain couples TRBV9 to TRBJ2-4; 12 bases are a match to TRBD2. There are 14 residues in the CDR3. V gave up 3 bases and J gave up 10 bases; unmatched junction bases: 5. Germline CDR1 and CDR2: SGDLS and YYNGEE. CDR3 protein: CASSASGGDRIQYF. The CDR3 region has the DNA TGTGCCAGCAGCGCTAGCGGGGGGGATCGAATTCAGTACTTC.